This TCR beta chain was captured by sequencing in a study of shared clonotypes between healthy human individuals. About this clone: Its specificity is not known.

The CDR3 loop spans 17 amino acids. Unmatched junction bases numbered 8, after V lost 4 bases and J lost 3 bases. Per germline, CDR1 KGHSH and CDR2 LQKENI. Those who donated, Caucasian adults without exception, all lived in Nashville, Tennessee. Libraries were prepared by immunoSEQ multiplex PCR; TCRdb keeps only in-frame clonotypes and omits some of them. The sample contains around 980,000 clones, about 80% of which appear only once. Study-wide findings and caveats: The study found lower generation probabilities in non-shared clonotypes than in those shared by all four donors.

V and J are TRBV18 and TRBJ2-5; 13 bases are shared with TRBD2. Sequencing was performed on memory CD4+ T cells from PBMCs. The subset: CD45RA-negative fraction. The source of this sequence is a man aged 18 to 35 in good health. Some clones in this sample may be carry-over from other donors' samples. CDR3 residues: CASSRLGLAGAKETQYF. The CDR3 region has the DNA TGTGCCAGCTCACGCTTAGGACTAGCGGGAGCCAAAGAGACCCAGTACTTC.